This TCR beta chain was captured by sequencing in a study of T-cell reconstitution after alpha-beta-depleted transplantation in children. Trimming cost V 1 base and J 2 bases, with 14 bases left between them. The CDR3 has 16 residues. CDR1 is SGHRS, CDR2 YFSETQ, per germline. This clonotype was observed at least ten times. Preparing the TCRbeta library involved the use of unique molecular identifiers. TCRdb called the PCR reads again in MiXCR, with one record for every CDR3 protein. This table has 150,000 to 250,000 distinct CDR3 sequences, less than 15% appearing once. The clonotype comes from a human donor who donated a stem cell graft to a child with acute lymphoblastic leukemia. This rearrangement joins TRBV5-1 to TRBJ2-3; possible D gene TRBD2, 6 bases. Sequencing was performed on PBMCs from the stem cell graft donor, taken from the stem cell graft. The CDR3 DNA reads TGCGCCAGCAGCTTGTCCCTGGGGGGAGCCACAGATACGCAGTATTTT. Translating it yields CASSLSLGGATDTQYF. Looking up the rest from reference TRBV5-1 and TRBJ2-3 gives the full variable domain: KAGVTQTPRYLIKTRGQQVTLSCSPISGHRSVSWYQQTPGQGLQFLFEYFSETQRNKGNFPGRFSGRQFSNSRSEMNVSTLELGDSALYLCASSLSLGGATDTQYFGPGTRLTVL.